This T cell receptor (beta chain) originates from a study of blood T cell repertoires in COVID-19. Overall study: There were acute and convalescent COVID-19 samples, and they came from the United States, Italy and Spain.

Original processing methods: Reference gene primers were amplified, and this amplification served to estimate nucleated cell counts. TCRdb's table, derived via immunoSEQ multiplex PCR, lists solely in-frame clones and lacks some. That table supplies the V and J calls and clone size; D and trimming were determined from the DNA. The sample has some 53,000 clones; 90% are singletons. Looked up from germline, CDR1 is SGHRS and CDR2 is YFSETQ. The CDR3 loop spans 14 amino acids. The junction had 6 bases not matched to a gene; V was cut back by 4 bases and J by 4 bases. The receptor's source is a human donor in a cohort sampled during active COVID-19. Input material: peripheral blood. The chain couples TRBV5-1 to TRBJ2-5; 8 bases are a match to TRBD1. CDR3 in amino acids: CASSPGQAGETQYF. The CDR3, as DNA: TGCGCCAGCAGCCCGGGACAGGCCGGAGAGACCCAGTACTTC.